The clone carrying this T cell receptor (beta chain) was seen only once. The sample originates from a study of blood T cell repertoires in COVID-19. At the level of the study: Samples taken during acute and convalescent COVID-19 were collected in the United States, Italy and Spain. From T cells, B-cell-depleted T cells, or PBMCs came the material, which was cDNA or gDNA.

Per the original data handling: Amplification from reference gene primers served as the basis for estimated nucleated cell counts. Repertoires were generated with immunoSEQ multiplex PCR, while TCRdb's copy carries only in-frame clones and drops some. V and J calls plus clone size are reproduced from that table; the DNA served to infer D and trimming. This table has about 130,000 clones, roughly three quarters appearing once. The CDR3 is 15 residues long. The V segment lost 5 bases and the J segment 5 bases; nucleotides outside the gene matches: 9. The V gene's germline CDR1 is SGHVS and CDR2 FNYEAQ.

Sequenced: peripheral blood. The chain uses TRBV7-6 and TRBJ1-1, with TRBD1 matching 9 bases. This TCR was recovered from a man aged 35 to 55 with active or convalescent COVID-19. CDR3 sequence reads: CASSLRGTGTTEAFF. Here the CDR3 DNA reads TGTGCCAGCAGCCTAAGGGGGACAGGGACGACTGAAGCTTTCTTT.